Presented here are 26 T cell receptor beta chains from one specimen sequenced in a study of tumor-infiltrating lymphocytes in primary liver carcinoma (TCRdb year 2017). The sequencer was an Illumina HiSeq 2500. A constant-region primer and ProtoScript II reverse transcriptase were used to reverse-transcribe TCRbeta-specific cDNA from around 530 ng total RNA. The TCRbeta libraries were prepared through three rounds of nested multiplex PCR following a slightly modified ARM-PCR procedure. Each of the first two PCR rounds ran for around 10 cycles using multiplex TRBV1-TRBV30 forward primers together with a Cbeta reverse primer. The raw public reads went through TCRdb reprocessing: fastp at Q25, MiXCR clone calling, in-frame beta chains kept. Duplicate CDR3 protein sequences are folded into a single record with the most common DNA and genes. The sample table records approximately 340,000 distinct CDR3 sequences; less than 65% of these occur just once. Together, the top ten hold 5% to 6.5% of the sample.

TRIzol reagent was used to extract blood RNA from unsorted whole blood, while the DNeasy Blood & Tissue kit provided the germline DNA. Sequenced input: peripheral blood. Receptors were obtained from a man aged 40-49 years with primary liver carcinoma and hepatitis B virus infection.

This clonotype occurred many times. The V call is TRBV11-3, the J call TRBJ2-1, with D unresolved. The CDR3 is 13 amino acids. The germline gives CDR1 SGHNT, CDR2 YENEEA. Trimming took 5 bases from V and 10 from J, leaving 15 bases between them. The CDR3 region has the DNA TGTGCCAGCAGCCCGGTCCCACACGGGGAGCAGTTCTTC. It yields the protein CASSPVPHGEQFF.

A remark on this clonotype: The CDR3 carries no conserved terminal phenylalanine or tryptophan, so it likely arises from a read error. This CDR3 reads CASRRTGVGLGEQYL. CDR3 DNA: TGTGCCAGCAGACGGACAGGGGTCGGACTCGGCGAGCAGTACTTA. This sequence joins TRBV7-2 and TRBJ2-7; 9 bases line up with TRBD1. The trim removed 6 bases at V and 6 bases at J, leaving 12 bases unmatched. The germline V gene has CDR1 SGHTA and CDR2 FQGNSA. CDR3 length: 15 residues.

Details on this clonotype: Its ends do not fully match the called genes, so a read error is possible. The rearrangement links TRBV11-2 to TRBJ2-7; 7 bases align to TRBD2. The germline gives CDR1 SGHAT, CDR2 FQNNGV. This CDR3 spans 16 amino acids. Here the CDR3 DNA reads TGTGCCGGCAGCTTAGTTTCGGGAGGAACATCCTACGAGCAGTACTTC. Residues: CAGSLVSGGTSYEQYF.

V and J are TRBV28 and TRBJ2-7, with 12 bases identical to TRBD1. V gave up 2 bases and J gave up 3 bases; unmatched junction bases: 5. Germline CDR1 MDHEN, CDR2 SYDVKM. The CDR3 totals 16 residues. As DNA, the CDR3 is TGTGCCAGCAGTTTAAGGGACAGGGGGCGCCACTACGAGCAGTACTTC. This sequence encodes CASSLRDRGRHYEQYF.

The CDR3 loop is CASRDRTGQPQHF. As DNA, the CDR3 is TGTGCCAGCAGAGACAGGACTGGTCAGCCCCAGCATTTT. V and J are TRBV6-5 and TRBJ1-5; weak D call: TRBD1 (6 bases). Germline V gene lookup returns CDR1 MNHEY and CDR2 SVGAGI. Deletions cut 6 bases from V and 6 bases from J, with 12 bases between. The CDR3 is made up of 13 amino acids.

Turning to this clonotype: One end of the junction does not line up with germline, which may come from a read error. DNA of the CDR3: TGTGTCAGCAGCCCAGGACAGGCGAGCTCCTACAATGAGCAGTTCTTC. It encodes CVSSPGQASSYNEQFF. This sequence joins TRBV5-4 and TRBJ2-1, with 7 bases that match TRBD1. The CDR3 is 16 residues long. The germline V gene encodes CDR1 SGHNT and CDR2 YYREEE (reference sequence).

This clonotype was recorded only once. This may arise from a read error, as a much more abundant clone is one base away. CDR3 protein: CASSPRPSGSTDEQFF. The CDR3, as DNA: TGCGCCAGCAGCCCACGCCCCAGCGGGAGTACGGATGAGCAGTTCTTC. The gene calls are TRBV4-1 and TRBJ2-1, with 8 bases identical to TRBD2. CDR1 is MGHRA and CDR2 is YSYEKL in the germline V gene. V was clipped by 4 bases and J by 8 bases; unmatched bases: 13. CDR3 length: 16 residues.

On this clonotype itself: Relative to the germline gene, one junction end is altered; a read error may explain this. J is TRBJ1-1 and V is TRBV7-9; D perhaps matches TRBD1 (5 bases). CDR3 size: 15 residues. Germline CDR1 reads SEHNR; CDR2 reads FQNEAQ (reference sequence). Here the CDR3 reads CASSLGADRSTEAFF. The CDR3 region has the DNA TGTGCCAGTAGCTTAGGGGCGGATAGATCCACTGAAGCTTTCTTT.

Worth noting for this clonotype: The junction and the germline gene differ at one end; a read error may be behind it. The chain combines TRBV11-2 with TRBJ2-1, with D unresolved. The germline gives CDR1 SGHAT, CDR2 FQNNGV. CDR3 length: 11 amino acids. Here the CDR3 reads CTSSERGEQFF. CDR3 in DNA: TGTACCAGCAGCGAACGCGGTGAGCAGTTCTTC.

To note about this clonotype: The junction shows a germline mismatch at one end, possibly a read error. The genes are TRBV11-2 and TRBJ1-1; tentatively, D is TRBD1 (6 bases). This CDR3 has 16 residues. Germline V lookup: CDR1 SGHAT, CDR2 FQNNGV. The CDR3 protein is CACSPHVGAVETEAFF. CDR3 nucleotides: TGTGCCTGCAGCCCCCACGTGGGGGCTGTTGAAACTGAAGCTTTCTTT. Full variable domain (rest looked up from reference TRBV11-2 and TRBJ1-1): EAGVAQSPRYKIIEKRQSVAFWCNPISGHATLYWYQQILGQGPKLLIQFQNNGVVDDSQLPKDRFSAERLKGVDSTLKIQPAKLEDSAVYLCACSPHVGAVETEAFFGQGTRLTVV.

The chain has TRBV11-2 and TRBJ2-3; 9 positions agree with TRBD1. From germline, CDR1 is SGHAT and CDR2 FQNNGV. Germline trimming cut 2 bases from V and 8 bases from J; bases unmatched to any gene: 5. The CDR3 covers 14 residues. CDR3 DNA sequence: TGTGCCAGCAGCTTATGGGGACAGGGATTTACGCAGTATTTT. Protein: CASSLWGQGFTQYF.

As concerns this clonotype: The conserved phenylalanine or tryptophan normally closing the CDR3 is absent here, so this likely arose from a read error. The CDR3 bases are TGTGCCAGCAGCTTAAACAGCGCCTGCGAGCAGTACCTC. Its protein is CASSLNSACEQYL. The chain carries TRBV11-2 and TRBJ2-7; D gene uncertain. This CDR3 is built from 13 residues. V lost 2 bases and J 6 bases, leaving 11 bases between the germline ends. CDR1 SGHAT and CDR2 FQNNGV come from the germline V gene.

This clonotype was seen many times. V usage is TRBV10-3 and J usage is TRBJ1-5; D may be TRBD1 (6 bases). Per germline, CDR1 ENHRY and CDR2 SYGVKD. This CDR3 spans 15 amino acids. Between the trimmed V and J ends, which lost 0 bases and 7 bases, there was a span of 13 bases. The CDR3 DNA is TGTGCCATCAGTGAGTCCCTAACGGGGGGCCAGCCCCAGCATTTT. Protein: CAISESLTGGQPQHF.

This clonotype was found many times. The chain carries TRBV12-3 or TRBV12-4 and TRBJ2-6; a weak D match, TRBD2 (6 bases). V was trimmed by 6 bases and J by 16 bases, leaving 13 bases between them. The CDR3 contains 11 residues. CDR3 residues: CASSPGDSLTF. CDR3 nucleotides: TGTGCCAGCAGCCCCGGGGACTCACTGACTTTC.

On this clonotype itself: This may be a read error, as it is one base from a much larger clone. This sequence joins TRBV6-6 and TRBJ2-7, with 8 bases identical to TRBD2. The germline gives CDR1 MNHNY, CDR2 SVGAGI (reference sequence). CDR3 length: 15 residues. CDR3 bases: TGTGCCGGCAGTTACTTAGGTGGGACTAGCTACGAGCAGTACTTC. Protein sequence: CAGSYLGGTSYEQYF.

This clonotype appeared many times. The chain couples TRBV5-4 to TRBJ2-3; the D is unclear. The CDR3 has 13 amino acids. Trimming pared 5 bases from V and 1 base from J, leaving 8 bases between. Germline V gene sequence: CDR1 SGHNT, CDR2 YYREEE (reference sequence). In nucleotides, the CDR3 is TGTGCCAGCAGTAACCGGGGCACAGATACGCAGTATTTT. Amino acid sequence: CASSNRGTDTQYF.

Details on this clonotype: This likely comes from a read error, as the CDR3 has no conserved phenylalanine or tryptophan at its end. This chain uses TRBV11-2 with TRBJ2-3, with 7 bases that match TRBD1. Germline CDR1 reads SGHAT; CDR2 reads FQNNGV. The CDR3 loop spans 16 amino acids. CDR3 in amino acids: CASSLGRTGGTDTQYS. Here the CDR3 DNA reads TGTGCTAGCAGCTTAGGGCGAACAGGGGGCACAGATACGCAGTATTCT.

The chain carries TRBV21-1 and TRBJ2-5; the table's D call of TRBD1 was not tested on the DNA. TRBV21-1 is designated a pseudogene. This CDR3 is built from 15 residues. For the CDR3, the DNA is TGTGCCAGCAGCAAGCTAAGGGGGCGGGCAGAGACCCAGTACTTC. Residues: CASSKLRGRAETQYF.

Details on this clonotype: This may be a read error, as it is one base from a much larger clone. The chain is built from TRBV6-5 and TRBJ1-1; tentative D call: TRBD1 (6 bases). Germline V gene lookup returns CDR1 MNHEY and CDR2 SVGAGI. The CDR3 contains 14 residues. CDR3: CAGSTGTLNTEAFF. Written as DNA, the CDR3 is TGTGCCGGCAGTACCGGGACATTGAACACTGAAGCTTTCTTT.

Concerning this clonotype: A single base separates this from a much larger clone, so it may be a read error. V gene TRBV6-6 combines with J gene TRBJ2-7, with D unresolved. V was shortened by 0 bases and J by 3 bases, with 15 bases between the two germline ends. Germline CDR1 is MNHNY and CDR2 is SVGAGI (reference sequence). This CDR3 spans 16 amino acids. DNA for the CDR3: TGTGCCAGCAGTTACTCGAGCAGTTTATGTTACTACGAGCAGTACTTC. Translation gives CASSYSSSLCYYEQYF.

Regarding this clonotype: This could be a read error, since a much larger clone is one nucleotide away. CDR3 DNA: TGCGCCAGCAGCCAAGGGCCGGCAAGCTATCGCTACACCTTC. This sequence encodes CASSQGPASYRYTF. J is TRBJ1-2 and V is TRBV4-1; D is uncertain. Germline V gives CDR1 MGHRA, CDR2 YSYEKL. The CDR3 covers 14 residues.

For this clonotype: This may stem from a read error, because a much larger clone lies one nucleotide away. This sequence joins TRBV5-5 and TRBJ2-1; either TRBD1 or TRBD2 may fit D (5 bases each). Germline V gene data show CDR1 as SGHKS and CDR2 as YYEKEE (reference sequence). The CDR3 has 14 residues. V shed 9 bases and J shed 4 bases, with 17 bases lying between them. CDR3 region: CATSYIGAYNEQFF. For the CDR3, the DNA is TGTGCCACCAGTTACATCGGGGCATACAATGAGCAGTTCTTC.

Comment on this clonotype: A much larger clone differs from this one at a single base, so this may be a read error. The rearrangement links TRBV6-5 to TRBJ2-1; TRBD2 is a possible D gene (5 bases). CDR3 size: 14 residues. CDR1 is MNHEY and CDR2 is SVGAGI in the germline V gene. The V end was cut by 2 bases, the J end by 6 bases, with 11 bases between. CDR3: CASSYVSDLNEQFF. DNA of the CDR3: TGTGCCAGCAGTTACGTTAGCGACCTCAATGAGCAGTTCTTC.

With respect to this clonotype: This may be a read error, as it is one base from a much larger clone. This CDR3 fails to terminate in the conserved phenylalanine or tryptophan, so it likely reflects a read error. The J gene is TRBJ2-7, the V gene TRBV6-2 or TRBV6-3, with TRBD1 matching over 9 bases. There are 14 residues in the CDR3. J lost 4 bases, V lost 4 bases, and 5 bases had no gene match. Per germline, CDR1 MNHEY and CDR2 SVGEGT. In nucleotides, the CDR3 is TGTGCCAGCAGTTCCGGGACAGGGCATTACGAGCAGTACCTC. This codes for CASSSGTGHYEQYL.

On this clonotype: One junction end disagrees with the germline gene, perhaps due to a read error. The chain links TRBV6-5 to TRBJ1-2; D unclear. Germline lookup yields CDR1 MNHEY and CDR2 SVGAGI. The CDR3 spans 13 residues. The CDR3 DNA sequence: TGTGCCTGCGGTTGCGGGGTGAACTATGGCTACACTTTC. Encoded protein: CACGCGVNYGYTF.

This clonotype was counted a single time. A clone one base away is much larger, so this may be a read error. The gene calls are TRBV4-2 and TRBJ1-2, with D unresolved. Germline assignment: CDR1 LGHNA and CDR2 YNFKEQ. With 1 base removed from V and 7 bases from J, the gap between germline ends came to 13 bases. The CDR3 has 14 residues. The CDR3 reads CASSQAGQAVGYTF. In DNA form, the CDR3 reads TGTGCCAGCAGCCAAGCTGGGCAGGCTGTTGGCTACACCTTC.